The 19 T cell receptor beta chains presented below share a single source sample, sequenced in a study of T cell changes during pregnancy in multiple sclerosis. Assay: immunoSEQ multiplex PCR; the TCRdb copy retains only in-frame clones and omits some. The sample lists 20,000 to 25,000 clones, just under 95% occurring once. The sample was CD8+ T cells from peripheral blood mononuclear cells, taken in the third trimester of pregnancy. These receptors originate from a female donor with multiple sclerosis, enrolled in a pregnancy study.

In its sample, this clone was seen once. The chain joins TRBV2 to TRBJ1-2; tentative D call: TRBD1 (5 bases). Germline V gives CDR1 SNHLY, CDR2 FYNNEI. This CDR3 has 13 amino acids. V dropped 11 bases and J dropped 4 bases, with 17 bases sitting between them. The CDR3 DNA is TGTGCCCTCGGGGCAAGGGAGGTCTATGGCTACACCTTC. The encoded protein is CALGAREVYGYTF.

The rearrangement joins TRBV4-1 to TRBJ1-1, with D possibly matching TRBD1 (5 bases). The CDR3 runs to 17 residues. V was pared by 0 bases and J by 0 bases, with 14 bases between. CDR1 and CDR2 from the germline V gene are MGHRA and YSYEKL. DNA for the CDR3: TGCGCCAGCAGCCAAGACAGGGAGGGCTTCATGAACACTGAAGCTTTCTTT. Translation gives CASSQDREGFMNTEAFF.

This sequence joins TRBV10-1 and TRBJ2-1; 14 nucleotides line up with TRBD2. The germline CDR1 and CDR2 sequences are WNHNN and SYGVQD (reference sequence). The CDR3 is made up of 15 amino acids. Trimming removed 10 bases from V and 8 bases from J; junction bases left unmatched: 10. CDR3 protein: CATTSGTSGSDEQFF. DNA of the CDR3: TGCGCCACCACCTCCGGGACTAGCGGGAGCGATGAGCAGTTCTTC.

This chain uses TRBV2 with TRBJ2-7; TRBD1 aligns across 7 bases. The CDR3 has 14 residues. Germline values: CDR1 SNHLY, CDR2 FYNNEI. The junction had 3 bases not matched to a gene; V was cut back by 2 bases and J by 2 bases. The CDR3 here is CASSETGAPYEQYF. The CDR3 DNA sequence: TGTGCCAGCAGTGAAACAGGGGCCCCCTACGAGCAGTACTTC.

This clone was found once. This rearrangement joins TRBV4-1 to TRBJ2-1; D not certain. The length of the CDR3 is 13 residues. V shed 4 bases and J shed 9 bases, with 13 bases lying between them. From germline, CDR1 is MGHRA and CDR2 YSYEKL. CDR3 DNA: TGCGCCAGCAGCCCCGCCCCAGGCACTGAGCAGTTCTTC. It codes for CASSPAPGTEQFF.

The J gene is TRBJ1-1, the V gene TRBV4-3; the match to TRBD1 covers 9 bases. The CDR3 contains 14 residues. Losses at the gene ends were 3 bases for V and 7 bases for J; bases not matched to a gene: 6. CDR1 and CDR2 (germline): LGHNA, YSLEER. The CDR3 loop is CASSQDRGEDEAFF. The CDR3 DNA reads as TGCGCCAGCAGCCAGGACAGGGGCGAGGATGAAGCTTTCTTT.

The chain combines TRBV27 with TRBJ1-6, with a possible D match to TRBD1 (5 bases). CDR1 MNHEY and CDR2 SMNVEV come from the germline V gene (reference sequence). V was cut by 6 bases and J by 9 bases, with 15 bases left in between. The length of the CDR3 is 14 residues. CDR3 sequence reads: CASRAEQVASPLHF. DNA for the CDR3: TGTGCCAGCAGAGCAGAACAGGTGGCTTCACCCCTCCACTTT.

The J gene is TRBJ2-5, the V gene TRBV5-1; D is undetermined. The germline V gene encodes CDR1 SGHRS and CDR2 YFSETQ. The CDR3 has 15 amino acids. The germline V and J ends were trimmed by 1 base and 1 base, with 11 bases remaining between them. CDR3 amino acids: CASSLLPLPQETQYF. CDR3 DNA: TGCGCCAGCAGCTTGCTCCCTCTCCCCCAAGAGACCCAGTACTTC.

The chain is built from TRBV27 and TRBJ2-1; 8 bases fit TRBD1. V dropped 5 bases and J dropped 8; count of bases not matched to a gene: 2. This CDR3 has 12 residues. Germline V gene data show CDR1 as MNHEY and CDR2 as SMNVEV (reference sequence). The CDR3 loop reads CASSIQGDEQFF. The CDR3 DNA follows: TGTGCCAGCAGTATACAGGGGGATGAGCAGTTCTTC.

This sequence joins TRBV13 and TRBJ2-5; 8 bases are a match to TRBD1. The CDR3 covers 17 residues. V lost 0 bases and J lost 4; bases outside the gene matches: 10. From germline, CDR1 is PRHDT and CDR2 FYEKMQ (reference sequence). The CDR3 coding sequence is TGTGCCAGCAGCTTAGGGAATCGCGCAGGGGGCGCAGAGACCCAGTACTTC. As protein: CASSLGNRAGGAETQYF.

The chain recombines TRBV7-3 with TRBJ2-7; 8 bases match TRBD1. Germline V gene data show CDR1 as SGHTA and CDR2 as FQGTGA. Germline trimming cut 1 base from V and 3 bases from J; bases unmatched to any gene: 5. The CDR3 extends over 15 amino acids. CDR3 sequence reads: CASSLRTGPRYEQYF. CDR3 DNA: TGTGCCAGCAGCTTAAGGACAGGGCCTCGCTACGAGCAGTACTTC.

J is TRBJ2-7 and V is TRBV2, with TRBD2 matching 10 bases. J lost 4 bases, V lost 7 bases, and 13 bases had no gene match. From germline, CDR1 is SNHLY and CDR2 FYNNEI. The CDR3 length is 16 residues. CDR3: CASIKQREGPPYEQYF. Written as DNA, the CDR3 is TGTGCCAGCATCAAACAGCGGGAGGGCCCTCCTTACGAGCAGTACTTC.

Here the CDR3 reads CASSVWTADTQYF. The CDR3, as DNA: TGTGCCAGCAGTGTATGGACTGCAGATACGCAGTATTTT. The chain carries TRBV25-1 and TRBJ2-3, with TRBD2 as a possible D gene (5 bases). Germline V CDR1 and CDR2: MGHDK, SYGVNS. The CDR3 sequence is 13 residues long. V was trimmed by 4 bases and J by 4 bases, leaving 9 bases between them.

Only one count was recorded for this clone. This chain joins TRBV4-1 and TRBJ2-7; D is uncertain. The CDR3 extends over 14 amino acids. Germline assignment: CDR1 MGHRA and CDR2 YSYEKL. V lost 2 bases to trimming and J lost 2 bases, with 10 bases between them. In nucleotides, the CDR3 is TGCGCCAGCAGCCAAAGTCACGGAGCCTACGAGCAGTACTTC. Its protein is CASSQSHGAYEQYF.

V usage is TRBV4-2 and J usage is TRBJ1-2; D gene uncertain. Germline V gene sequence: CDR1 LGHNA, CDR2 YNFKEQ. This CDR3 spans 15 amino acids. Trimming removed 1 base from V and 4 bases from J, with 13 bases in between. CDR3 region: CASSQVRELRYGYTF. In DNA form, the CDR3 reads TGTGCCAGCAGCCAAGTGAGGGAGCTTCGCTATGGCTACACCTTC.

This rearrangement joins TRBV5-5 to TRBJ1-5; 7 bases match TRBD1. The V and J ends lost 2 bases and 3 bases, in that order; junction bases with no gene match: 11. The CDR3 consists of 17 residues. Germline V gene data show CDR1 as SGHKS and CDR2 as YYEKEE (reference sequence). CDR3 nucleotide sequence: TGTGCCAGCAGCTTTGGAATTGGGACAGAGCCCAATCAGCCCCAGCATTTT. Translation: CASSFGIGTEPNQPQHF.

The CDR3 nucleotides are TGTGCCAGCAGTGGCACTAGCGGGGGCTACGAGCAGTACTTC. As protein: CASSGTSGGYEQYF. This sequence joins TRBV27 and TRBJ2-7; 11 nucleotides line up with TRBD2. CDR1 is MNHEY and CDR2 is SMNVEV in the germline V gene (reference sequence). The CDR3 consists of 14 residues. V shed 5 bases, J shed 3 bases, and the junction held 3 bases outside the gene matches.

The J gene is TRBJ2-5, the V gene TRBV27; D perhaps matches TRBD2 (6 bases). The CDR3 sequence is 10 residues long. Germline V gene lookup returns CDR1 MNHEY and CDR2 SMNVEV (reference sequence). Trimming took 8 bases from V and 5 from J, leaving 6 bases between them. As DNA, the CDR3 is TGTGCCAGCGGGGGGGAGACCCAGTACTTC. Its protein product is CASGGETQYF.

V usage is TRBV4-3 and J usage is TRBJ2-7; TRBD1 might be the D (6 bases). The CDR3 covers 16 residues. The germline V and J ends were trimmed by 3 bases and 1 base, with 16 bases remaining between them. Germline CDR1 and CDR2: LGHNA and YSLEER. CDR3: CASSQATGRLSYEQYF. CDR3 nucleotides: TGCGCCAGCAGCCAGGCTACAGGGCGACTATCCTACGAGCAGTACTTC.